This entry lists 25 T cell receptor beta chains sequenced from one sample in a study of cytomegalovirus exposure and HLA in healthy donors. Use of 60 Vbeta and 13 Jbeta primers characterized the PCR. Data came from immunoSEQ multiplex PCR; TCRdb stores just in-frame clones and leaves some out. This sample carries 150,000 to 200,000 clones, about 85% of them seen once, and the ten largest clones take 1.5% to 2%. Input material: PBMCs. The source is a man aged 18 to 35 in good health and CMV-seronegative.

The V call is TRBV19, the J call TRBJ2-4; 11 bases agree with TRBD2. Trimming cost V 9 bases and J 0 bases; bases outside gene matches: 16. CDR1 LNHDA and CDR2 SQIVND come from the germline V gene (reference sequence). The CDR3 covers 19 residues. The CDR3 DNA reads as TGTGCCAGGCCCCCTTTGGAACTAGCGGGAGTTGAAGCCAAAAACATTCAGTACTTC. This encodes CARPPLELAGVEAKNIQYF.

In its sample, this clone was seen a few times. The rearrangement uses TRBV11-1 and TRBJ2-5, with 7 bases identical to TRBD1. This CDR3 comprises 13 residues. With 3 bases clipped from V and 5 bases from J, the junction kept 3 bases outside the gene matches. Germline V gives CDR1 SGHAT, CDR2 FQDESV (reference sequence). The CDR3 sequence is CASSFTGDETQYF. DNA of the CDR3: TGTGCCAGCAGCTTCACAGGGGACGAGACCCAGTACTTC.

This chain joins TRBV7-6 and TRBJ2-1, with 8 positions matching TRBD2. The CDR3 contains 17 residues. Germline loops: CDR1 SGHVS, CDR2 FNYEAQ. Trimming at V came to 5 bases and at J to 1 base, leaving 10 bases not matched to a gene. CDR3 sequence reads: CASSAPPRGGSYNEQFF. The CDR3 nucleotides read TGTGCCAGCAGCGCCCCCCCCCGGGGGGGGTCCTACAATGAGCAGTTCTTC.

The rearrangement joins TRBV7-6 to TRBJ2-2; D might be TRBD2 (5 bases). V lost 5 bases and J 5 bases, leaving 15 bases between the germline ends. This CDR3 has 15 amino acids. The germline V gene encodes CDR1 SGHVS and CDR2 FNYEAQ. The CDR3 nucleotides read TGTGCCAGCAGCCCCACGGGTGAGGGTACCGGGGAGCTGTTTTTT. Its protein product is CASSPTGEGTGELFF.

A note on this clone: Its ends do not fully match the called genes, so a read error is possible. The J gene is TRBJ1-2, the V gene TRBV7-9; D is unclear. Germline values: CDR1 SEHNR, CDR2 FQNEAQ (reference sequence). The CDR3 runs 16 residues. The CDR3 DNA follows: TGTTCCAGCAGCTTAGCGGGCACCTTAGCTAACTATGGCTACACCTTC. Translated: CSSSLAGTLANYGYTF.

This clone turned up a few times. The genes are TRBV5-6 and TRBJ1-1; the match to TRBD1 covers 10 bases. Germline lookup yields CDR1 SGHDT and CDR2 YYEEEE. The CDR3 sequence is 16 residues long. Trimming at V came to 4 bases and at J to 3 bases, leaving 9 bases not matched to a gene. CDR3 sequence reads: CASSPIGTGDYTEAFF. In DNA form, the CDR3 reads TGTGCCAGCAGCCCCATCGGGACAGGGGACTACACTGAAGCTTTCTTT.

This chain links TRBV6-5 with TRBJ1-2; D is ambiguous. This CDR3 spans 14 amino acids. Trimming pared 6 bases from V and 4 bases from J, leaving 15 bases between. CDR1 and CDR2 (germline): MNHEY, SVGAGI. The CDR3 loop reads CASSRTRRVYGYTF. The CDR3 bases are TGTGCCAGCAGCCGTACCCGACGGGTCTATGGCTACACCTTC.

This clone turned up a few times. Written as DNA, the CDR3 is TGCGCCAGCAGCCGCGGGGGCCTAGTGGTGTCCTACAATGAGCAGTTCTTC. Translating gives CASSRGGLVVSYNEQFF. The chain couples TRBV4-1 to TRBJ2-1, with D perhaps TRBD2 (7 bases). The CDR3 extends over 17 amino acids. Trimming pared 4 bases from V and 1 base from J, leaving 17 bases between. Looked up from germline, CDR1 is MGHRA and CDR2 is YSYEKL.

This sequence joins TRBV5-1 and TRBJ2-3; possibly TRBD1 for D (6 bases). The CDR3 is made up of 16 amino acids. Trimming shortened V by 0 bases and J by 2 bases, and 13 bases separated the two germline ends. Germline V lookup: CDR1 SGHRS, CDR2 YFSETQ. The CDR3 is CASSLEGGPFTDTQYF. CDR3 DNA: TGCGCCAGCAGCTTGGAAGGGGGACCATTCACAGATACGCAGTATTTT.

This rearrangement joins TRBV28 to TRBJ2-3; TRBD2 matches 8 bases. The V gene's germline CDR1 is MDHEN and CDR2 SYDVKM. After removal of 6 bases from V and 1 base from J, the junction contained 6 bases not matched to a gene. This CDR3 has 15 amino acids. CDR3: CASRGSGKGTDTQYF. The CDR3 nucleotides read TGTGCCAGCAGGGGTAGCGGGAAGGGCACAGATACGCAGTATTTT.

This clone was seen only once. The J gene is TRBJ1-4, the V gene TRBV5-1; TRBD1 might be the D (5 bases). Trimming left V 4 bases short and J 3 bases short, with 16 bases between. Looked up from germline, CDR1 is SGHRS and CDR2 is YFSETQ. This CDR3 has 16 residues. This chain's CDR3 is CASSLGHIGSNEKLFF. In DNA form, the CDR3 reads TGCGCCAGCAGCCTCGGACACATAGGGTCTAATGAAAAACTGTTTTTT.

This clone was found a few times. The chain uses TRBV5-4 and TRBJ1-6, with no clear D. V was pared by 1 base and J by 18 bases, with 14 bases between. Germline-derived CDR1 and CDR2 are SGHNT and YYREEE (reference sequence). This CDR3 region has 12 residues. The CDR3 coding sequence is TGTGCCAGCAGCTTGCCTGGTGAGGCGCACCACTTT. Residues: CASSLPGEAHHF.

This chain links TRBV29-1 with TRBJ1-5; the match to TRBD1 covers 10 bases. Germline loops: CDR1 SQVTM, CDR2 ANQGSEA. The CDR3 runs 14 residues. V gave up 4 bases and J gave up 1 base; unmatched junction bases: 1. In nucleotides, the CDR3 is TGCAGCGTTGGGACAGGGGGAAGCAATCAGCCCCAGCATTTT. Its translation: CSVGTGGSNQPQHF. Variable domain in full (rest from reference TRBV29-1 and TRBJ1-5): SAVISQKPSRDICQRGTSLTIQCQVDSQVTMMFWYRQQPGQSLTLIATANQGSEATYESGFVIDKFPISRPNLTFSTLTVSNMSPEDSSIYLCSVGTGGSNQPQHFGDGTRLSIL.

The chain is built from TRBV9 and TRBJ2-3, with 11 bases lining up with TRBD2. There are 17 residues in the CDR3. J lost 4 bases, V lost 0 bases, and 7 bases had no gene match. Germline loops: CDR1 SGDLS, CDR2 YYNGEE. CDR3 protein: CASSVGFSGGAADTQYF. CDR3 bases: TGTGCCAGCAGCGTAGGGTTTAGCGGGGGGGCAGCAGATACGCAGTATTTT.

V is TRBV10-3 and J is TRBJ2-5; a possible D gene is TRBD2 (6 bases). Trimming left V 9 bases short and J 0 bases short, with 17 bases between. The germline V gene encodes CDR1 ENHRY and CDR2 SYGVKD. The CDR3 runs to 15 residues. The CDR3 nucleotides are TGTGCCATGGCCCATAGCGGTGATAACCAAGAGACCCAGTACTTC. The encoded protein is CAMAHSGDNQETQYF.

As for this clone: One end of the junction fails to match germline, which may point to a read error. This chain uses TRBV7-9 with TRBJ1-4, with TRBD1 matching over 9 bases. Germline V CDR1 and CDR2: SEHNR, FQNEAQ (reference sequence). There are 17 residues in the CDR3. The CDR3 sequence: CSSSLSGLGTGSGKLFF. The CDR3 nucleotides are TGTTCCAGCAGCTTATCTGGGTTGGGGACAGGGAGTGGAAAACTGTTTTTT.

This clone has more than one count but fewer than ten. The chain joins TRBV6-1 to TRBJ2-5; D might be TRBD1 (5 bases). Germline CDR1 is MNHNS and CDR2 is SASEGT. Trimming took 5 bases from V and 4 from J, leaving 11 bases between them. This CDR3 has 13 residues. Here the CDR3 DNA reads TGTGCCAGCAGTTTTACAGGTCTAGAGACCCAGTACTTC. It translates to CASSFTGLETQYF.

V usage is TRBV28 and J usage is TRBJ1-2; D is perhaps TRBD1 (5 bases). V was cut by 3 bases and J by 0 bases, with 5 bases left in between. This CDR3 has 13 amino acids. Per the germline V gene, CDR1 is MDHEN and CDR2 is SYDVKM. CDR3 coding DNA: TGTGCCAGCAGTTTGACAGCTAACTATGGCTACACCTTC. The encoded protein is CASSLTANYGYTF.

The V and J genes are TRBV7-2 and TRBJ2-7; possibly TRBD2 for D (6 bases). CDR1 SGHTA and CDR2 FQGNSA come from the germline V gene. The CDR3 runs to 15 residues. The V gene lost 1 base and the J gene lost 0 bases, with 10 bases spanning the gap. CDR3 bases: TGTGCCAGCAGCTTAGATTGGGGGGTCTCCTACGAGCAGTACTTC. This sequence encodes CASSLDWGVSYEQYF.

This chain uses TRBV27 with TRBJ2-1, with D perhaps matching TRBD2 (5 bases). V was trimmed by 3 bases and J by 3 bases, leaving 21 bases between them. CDR1 and CDR2 from the germline V gene are MNHEY and SMNVEV (reference sequence). This CDR3 is 18 amino acids long. Written as DNA, the CDR3 is TGTGCCAGCAGTTTTTCGTCGAAAGTGGGAGCAAACTACAATGAGCAGTTCTTC. Translated: CASSFSSKVGANYNEQFF.

The chain links TRBV14 to TRBJ1-2; D is ambiguous. This CDR3 comprises 15 residues. Germline lookup yields CDR1 SGHDN and CDR2 FVKESK. The V gene lost 4 bases and the J gene lost 7 bases, with 19 bases spanning the gap. Written as DNA, the CDR3 is TGTGCCAGCAGCCCCTTCGGCGGTCCGCTCGGTGGCTACACCTTC. It translates to CASSPFGGPLGGYTF.

The chain carries TRBV5-1 and TRBJ1-1; D perhaps matches TRBD1 (6 bases). Deletions cut 0 bases from V and 4 bases from J, with 10 bases between. The CDR3 loop spans 14 amino acids. From germline, CDR1 is SGHRS and CDR2 YFSETQ. CDR3 in DNA: TGCGCCAGCAGCTTGGAGGGGGAGGGCACTGAAGCTTTCTTT. Encoded protein: CASSLEGEGTEAFF.

The chain uses TRBV5-6 and TRBJ1-4; TRBD1 agrees at 11 bases. The J segment lost 7 bases and the V segment lost 0 bases, leaving 5 bases of the junction unmatched. CDR3 length equals 16 residues. In germline, CDR1 is SGHDT, CDR2 YYEEEE. The CDR3 DNA is TGTGCCAGCAGCTTGGCTCGGACAGGGGGCACTGAAAAACTGTTTTTT. Amino acids: CASSLARTGGTEKLFF.

The J gene is TRBJ2-7, the V gene TRBV2, with D tentatively TRBD1 (7 bases). CDR3 length: 13 residues. V dropped 8 bases and J dropped 2 bases, with 13 bases sitting between them. The V gene's germline CDR1 is SNHLY and CDR2 FYNNEI. CDR3 nucleotides: TGTGCCAGCGGGGGGACAGAAACCTACGAGCAGTACTTC. Protein: CASGGTETYEQYF.

The chain links TRBV7-9 to TRBJ1-1, with TRBD1 identical over 9 bases. Trimming removed 5 bases from V and 3 bases from J; junction bases left unmatched: 7. The CDR3 has 15 amino acids. The V gene's germline CDR1 is SEHNR and CDR2 FQNEAQ (reference sequence). Here the CDR3 reads CASSHRGPGYTEAFF. The CDR3 DNA follows: TGTGCCAGCAGCCACAGGGGGCCAGGGTACACTGAAGCTTTCTTT.